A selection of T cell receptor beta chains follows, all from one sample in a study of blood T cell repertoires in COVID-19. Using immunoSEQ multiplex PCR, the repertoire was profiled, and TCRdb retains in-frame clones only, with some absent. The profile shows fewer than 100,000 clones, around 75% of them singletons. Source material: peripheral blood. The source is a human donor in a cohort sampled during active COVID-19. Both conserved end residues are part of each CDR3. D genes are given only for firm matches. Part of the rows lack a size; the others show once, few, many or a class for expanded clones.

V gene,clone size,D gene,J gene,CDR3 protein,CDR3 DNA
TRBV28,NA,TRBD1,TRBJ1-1,CASSSPGGKAEAFF,TGTGCCAGCAGTTCCCCAGGGGGTAAGGCTGAAGCTTTCTTT
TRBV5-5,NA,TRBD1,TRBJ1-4,CASSRGRDRFNEKLFF,TGTGCCAGCAGCCGGGGGAGGGACAGGTTTAATGAAAAACTGTTTTTT
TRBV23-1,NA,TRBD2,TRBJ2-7,CATEIPLTSGSPYEQYF,TGCGCCACCGAAATCCCCCTGACTAGCGGGAGCCCCTACGAGCAGTACTTC
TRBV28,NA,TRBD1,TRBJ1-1,CASRSRDRGFPEAFF,TGTGCCAGCAGAAGCCGGGACAGGGGCTTTCCTGAAGCTTTCTTT
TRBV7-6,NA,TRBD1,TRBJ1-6,CASSPGGTSPLHF,TGTGCCAGCAGCCCAGGGGGTACTTCACCCCTCCACTTT
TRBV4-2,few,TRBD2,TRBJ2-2,CASSQEGGSGRIDNTGELFF,TGTGCCAGCAGCCAAGAGGGAGGTAGCGGGAGAATTGATAACACCGGGGAGCTGTTTTTT
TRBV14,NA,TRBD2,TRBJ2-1,CASSHLGLAGYNEQFF,TGTGCCAGCAGCCACCTCGGACTAGCGGGATACAATGAGCAGTTCTTC
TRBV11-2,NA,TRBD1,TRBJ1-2,CASSTGADNYGYTF,TGTGCCAGCAGCACAGGGGCGGATAACTATGGCTACACCTTC
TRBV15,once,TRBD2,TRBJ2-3,CATSRGTSASTDTQYF,TGTGCCACCAGCAGAGGAACTAGCGCTAGCACAGATACGCAGTATTTT
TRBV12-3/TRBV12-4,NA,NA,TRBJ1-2,CASSLIASSYTF,TGTGCCAGCAGTTTAATAGCTTCCAGCTACACCTTC
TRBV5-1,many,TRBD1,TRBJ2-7,CASSPTGVSQYF,TGCGCCAGCAGCCCGACAGGGGTGAGTCAGTACTTC
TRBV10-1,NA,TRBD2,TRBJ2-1,CASSESRSGRADEQFF,TGCGCCAGCAGTGAGTCACGTAGCGGGAGGGCCGATGAGCAGTTCTTC
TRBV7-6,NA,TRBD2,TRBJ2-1,CASSPFGGRARGEQFF,TGTGCCAGCAGCCCCTTCGGTGGGAGGGCCCGAGGGGAGCAGTTCTTC
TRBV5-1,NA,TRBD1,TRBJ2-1,CASNLQGAYNEQFF,TGCGCCAGCAACTTACAGGGGGCCTATAATGAGCAGTTCTTC
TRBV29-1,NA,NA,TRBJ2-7,CSVEGPGRTREQYF,TGCAGCGTTGAAGGTCCGGGGAGGACCCGCGAGCAGTACTTC
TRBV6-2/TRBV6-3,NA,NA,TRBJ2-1,CASSSLRYNEQFF,TGTGCCAGCAGTTCTCTGAGGTACAATGAGCAGTTCTTC
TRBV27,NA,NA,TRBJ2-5,CASSLKGQETQYF,TGTGCCAGCAGTTTAAAGGGGCAAGAGACCCAGTACTTC
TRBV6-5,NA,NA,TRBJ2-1,CASSKTGWLGEQFF,TGTGCCAGCAGTAAGACAGGTTGGCTCGGTGAGCAGTTCTTC
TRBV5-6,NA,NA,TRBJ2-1,CASSPGGALYNEQFF,TGTGCCAGCAGCCCCGGGGGAGCGCTTTACAATGAGCAGTTCTTC
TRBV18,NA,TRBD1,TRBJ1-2,CASSTNRQGASYGYTF,TGTGCCAGCTCAACGAATAGACAGGGGGCTAGCTATGGCTACACCTTC
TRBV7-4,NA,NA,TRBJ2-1,CASRPGGNEQFF,TGTGCCAGCAGACCCGGGGGCAATGAGCAGTTCTTC
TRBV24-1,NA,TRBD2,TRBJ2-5,CATSPGGQETQYF,TGTGCCACCAGCCCGGGGGGGCAAGAGACCCAGTACTTC
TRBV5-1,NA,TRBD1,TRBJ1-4,CASSPGQGGEKLFF,TGCGCCAGCAGCCCTGGACAGGGTGGTGAAAAACTGTTTTTT
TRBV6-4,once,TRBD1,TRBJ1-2,CASSGDRLGGYTF,TGTGCCAGCAGTGGGGACAGGCTGGGCGGCTACACCTTC
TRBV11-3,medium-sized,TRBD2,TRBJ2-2,CASRGRDTGELFF,TGTGCCAGCAGAGGGAGGGACACCGGGGAGCTGTTTTTT
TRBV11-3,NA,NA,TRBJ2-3,CASSLDGGATDTQYF,TGTGCCAGCAGCTTAGATGGGGGGGCAACAGATACGCAGTATTTT
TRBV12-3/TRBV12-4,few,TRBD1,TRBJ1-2,CASRGQNERGYTF,TGTGCCAGCAGGGGACAGAATGAGAGAGGCTACACCTTC
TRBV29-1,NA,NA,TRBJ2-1,CSVETSYNEQFF,TGCAGCGTTGAAACTAGCTACAATGAGCAGTTCTTC
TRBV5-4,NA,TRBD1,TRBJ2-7,CASSRQGQGYEQYF,TGTGCCAGCAGCCGCCAGGGACAGGGCTACGAGCAGTACTTC
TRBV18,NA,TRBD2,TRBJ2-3,CASSLGTTGTDTQYF,TGTGCCAGCTCACTCGGGACTACAGGCACAGATACGCAGTATTTT
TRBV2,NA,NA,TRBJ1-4,CASSEGQASSNEKLFF,TGTGCCAGCAGTGAAGGCCAGGCCTCTTCCAATGAAAAACTGTTTTTT